This TCR beta chain was sequenced for a study of cytomegalovirus exposure and HLA in healthy donors. The overall study: In an earlier analysis, 90 million to 130 million unique TCR beta sequences were found from 200 million or so T cells. Findings and caveats of the study: It was reported in a later analysis that an Asian-associated ancestry cluster showed fewer N-insertions than the roughly 670-donor mean. Rates of TCR association differed by HLA locus in a later analysis, with DRB1 highest and HLA-C lowest. Per published reports, the classifier diagnosed cytomegalovirus status with high specificity and sensitivity.

In this sample, this clone turned up a few times. Its antigen remains unidentified. CDR3 length: 15 residues. Trimming stripped 1 base from V and 2 bases from J, with 12 bases between. Germline assignment: CDR1 SGHNT and CDR2 YYREEE (reference sequence). PCR employed 60 Vbeta and 13 Jbeta primers. Profiling relied on immunoSEQ multiplex PCR, and the TCRdb table lists in-frame clones only, not all of them. The data contain some 180,000 clones, 73% of them singletons. The rearrangement uses TRBV5-4 and TRBJ1-2; perhaps TRBD1 as D (6 bases). Source material: PBMCs. The clonotype was recovered from a woman aged 18-29 years in good health and CMV-seropositive. This chain's CDR3 is CASSLQGRPNYGYTF. In DNA form, the CDR3 reads TGTGCCAGCAGCTTGCAGGGGCGCCCCAACTATGGCTACACCTTC.